This T cell receptor (beta chain) was profiled in a study of T-cell reconstitution after alpha-beta-depleted transplantation in children. Overall study findings and caveats: Where alpha-beta T cells came from about two months after transplant was reportedly several hundred expanded graft clones. Hyperexpanded clones declined; after one year, newly produced T cells mostly supplied diversity. Surviving thymic progenitors and recipient T cells were the source of high TCRbeta diversity at day 60 in some patients.

During its preparation, the TCRbeta library received unique molecular identifiers. TCRdb processed the PCR reads anew with MiXCR; each CDR3 protein has one entry. This table holds 350,000 to 500,000 distinct CDR3 sequences, 43% found once. This clonotype was recorded a few times. Its antigen is still unknown. This clonotype originated in a girl between 2 and 10 years old with aplastic anemia, due to receive a stem cell transplant. This specimen consisted of PBMCs, obtained before TCRalphabeta/CD19-depleted stem cell transplant.

The CDR3 region has the DNA TGCGCCAGCAGCCAGGGACTGAGGCAGTACACAGATACGCAGTATTTT. Translated, it gives CASSQGLRQYTDTQYF. J is TRBJ2-3 and V is TRBV4-1; perhaps TRBD2 as D (6 bases). Trimming removed 3 bases at V and 2 bases at J, with 15 bases between. The CDR3 is made up of 16 amino acids. Germline V CDR1 and CDR2: MGHRA, YSYEKL.